This is a list of T cell receptor beta chains from one sample in a study of beta chain features in type 1 diabetes. Sequencing was performed with immunoSEQ multiplex PCR; in TCRdb, only in-frame clones are kept and a portion is missing. The sample contains almost 350,000 clones, approximately 8% of which appear only once. Material for sequencing was central memory CD4+ T cells from blood. Every receptor here comes from a woman between 18 and 29 years old in good health. The CDR3 runs from the conserved cysteine through the conserved F or W. The D gene is left open where the match is weak. Size tells how often a clone was seen (once, few, many) or the class of an expanded clone, and some rows leave it out.

13	few	NA	TRBV5-1	TRBJ2-5	CASSNGQQETQYF	TGCGCCAGCAGCAATGGACAGCAAGAGACCCAGTACTTC
12	NA	NA	TRBV5-4	TRBJ2-3	CASSFSEDTQYF	TGTGCCAGCAGCTTCTCCGAAGATACGCAGTATTTT
14	few	NA	TRBV10-2	TRBJ2-5	CASKLREFQETQYF	TGCGCCAGCAAGCTTAGGGAATTCCAAGAGACCCAGTACTTC
11	many	NA	TRBV20-1	TRBJ2-1	CSGLEYNEQFF	TGCAGTGGTTTAGAGTACAATGAGCAGTTCTTC
15	NA	NA	TRBV13	TRBJ1-5	CASSLKGRTAEPQHF	TGTGCCAGCAGCTTAAAGGGCAGGACGGCGGAGCCCCAGCATTTT
14	few	TRBD1	TRBV6-5	TRBJ2-3	CASSSDRVGDTQYF	TGTGCCAGCAGTAGTGACAGGGTGGGAGATACGCAGTATTTT
14	NA	NA	TRBV7-2	TRBJ1-4	CASSQTASNEKLFF	TGTGCCAGCAGCCAGACAGCCTCTAATGAAAAACTGTTTTTT
13	NA	TRBD1	TRBV6-1	TRBJ1-1	CASTLTGGTEAFF	TGTGCCAGCACCCTGACAGGGGGCACTGAAGCTTTCTTT
14	few	TRBD2	TRBV7-3	TRBJ2-7	CASSLGDGGSEQYF	TGTGCCAGCAGCTTGGGTGATGGCGGGAGTGAGCAGTACTTC
17	NA	NA	TRBV7-9	TRBJ2-3	CASSRGTRTSLTDTQYF	TGTGCCAGCAGCAGGGGGACTCGCACAAGCCTCACAGATACGCAGTATTTT
13	few	NA	TRBV28	TRBJ1-1	CASSTNTDTEAFF	TGTGCCAGCAGTACAAATACGGACACTGAAGCTTTCTTT
16	NA	TRBD1	TRBV6-5	TRBJ1-1	CASSYSPWTGEGMAFF	TGTGCCAGCAGTTACTCACCCTGGACAGGGGAGGGTATGGCTTTCTTT
16	NA	TRBD2	TRBV7-2	TRBJ2-3	CASSHTSGRATDTQYF	TGTGCCAGCAGCCACACTAGCGGGAGGGCGACAGATACGCAGTATTTT
15	few	NA	TRBV7-9	TRBJ1-2	CASSSIRSDFYGYTF	TGTGCCAGCAGCTCCATAAGATCCGATTTTTATGGCTACACCTTC
15	NA	NA	TRBV6-5	TRBJ2-6	CASSLRWGGANVLTF	TGTGCCAGCAGTTTACGATGGGGAGGGGCCAACGTCCTGACTTTC
15	NA	NA	TRBV7-8	TRBJ2-3	CASSLQGLATDTQYF	TGTGCCAGCAGCTTACAGGGATTGGCCACAGATACGCAGTATTTT
18	few	TRBD2	TRBV5-8	TRBJ2-1	CASSPRPTSGRRYNEQFF	TGTGCCAGCAGCCCACGCCCGACTAGCGGGAGAAGGTACAATGAGCAGTTCTTC
15	few	NA	TRBV5-1	TRBJ1-1	CASSSISGMNTEAFF	TGCGCCAGCAGCTCAATCTCAGGGATGAACACTGAAGCTTTCTTT
14	few	NA	TRBV6-6	TRBJ1-4	CASSYSPTSGKLFF	TGTGCCAGCAGTTACTCACCGACCTCGGGAAAACTGTTTTTT
13	few	NA	TRBV19	TRBJ2-2	CASSIADTGELFF	TGTGCCAGTAGTATAGCTGACACCGGGGAGCTGTTTTTT
14	many	TRBD2	TRBV6-4	TRBJ2-3	CASSDSAGADTQYF	TGTGCCAGCAGTGACTCAGCGGGAGCAGATACGCAGTATTTT
18	few	TRBD1	TRBV11-1	TRBJ2-6	CASSPRQGVSSGANVLTF	TGTGCCAGCAGCCCGAGACAGGGCGTTAGTTCTGGGGCCAACGTCCTGACTTTC
11	many	NA	TRBV7-2	TRBJ2-7	CASGGNYEQYF	TGTGCCAGCGGAGGGAACTACGAGCAGTACTTC
14	many	NA	TRBV9	TRBJ1-1	CASSVGVQNTEAFF	TGTGCCAGCAGCGTTGGGGTCCAAAACACTGAAGCTTTCTTT
16	many	NA	TRBV4-3	TRBJ1-2	CASSQDPWNREDGYTF	TGCGCCAGCAGCCAAGATCCCTGGAACAGGGAGGATGGCTACACCTTC
14	NA	NA	TRBV4-2	TRBJ2-1	CASSETTTYNEQFF	TGTGCCAGCAGCGAGACTACGACCTACAATGAGCAGTTCTTC
18	few	TRBD2	TRBV7-8	TRBJ2-3	CASSPQGTSGASTDTQYF	TGTGCCAGCAGCCCACAGGGGACTAGCGGGGCTAGCACAGATACGCAGTATTTT